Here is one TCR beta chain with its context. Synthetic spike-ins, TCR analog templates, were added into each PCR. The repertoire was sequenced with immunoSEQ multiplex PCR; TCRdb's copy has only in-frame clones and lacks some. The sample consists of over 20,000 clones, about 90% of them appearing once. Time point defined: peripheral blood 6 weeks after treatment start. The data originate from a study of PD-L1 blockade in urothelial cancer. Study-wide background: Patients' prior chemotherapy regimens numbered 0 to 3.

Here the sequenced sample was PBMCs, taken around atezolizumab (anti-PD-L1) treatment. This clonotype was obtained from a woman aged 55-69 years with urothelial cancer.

The CDR3 here is CASSPGTVSSYEQYF. The CDR3 DNA reads as TGTGCCAGCTCACCCGGGACAGTTAGCTCCTACGAGCAGTACTTC. This chain links TRBV18 with TRBJ2-7, with 7 bases that match TRBD1. Germline loops: CDR1 KGHSH, CDR2 LQKENI. J gave up 0 bases and V 3 bases, and 5 bases lay outside the gene matches. CDR3 length: 15 amino acids.